The 12 T cell receptor beta chains below were found in one sample sequenced in a study of T-cell reconstitution after alpha-beta-depleted transplantation in children. Preparation of the TCRbeta library was carried out with unique molecular identifiers. A single record per CDR3 protein comes from TCRdb applying MiXCR to the PCR reads. The sample includes over 550,000 distinct CDR3 sequences, roughly 10% seen only once; the top ten take 3.5% to 5%. The sample in question was PBMCs from the stem cell graft donor, obtained from the stem cell graft. Receptors originate from a human donor who donated a stem cell graft to a child with acute myeloid leukemia.

In this sample, this clonotype turned up many times. The rearrangement joins TRBV28 to TRBJ2-7, with D hard to call. Germline V lookup: CDR1 MDHEN, CDR2 SYDVKM. The ends were cut back, 8 bases at V and 4 bases at J, with 9 bases in the middle. The CDR3 spans 11 residues. CDR3 sequence (DNA): TGTGCCAGCGAGGCCCGGTACGAGCAGTACTTC. This encodes CASEARYEQYF.

Turning to this clonotype: A much more abundant neighbour one base away suggests this may be a read error. The chain is built from TRBV4-2 and TRBJ2-7; 8 bases map to TRBD1. CDR1 LGHNA and CDR2 YNFKEQ come from the germline V gene. This CDR3 spans 14 amino acids. DNA for the CDR3: TGTGCCAGAAGCCAATGGACAGGGAGCAGCGAGCAGTACTTC. This translates into CARSQWTGSSEQYF.

The chain links TRBV4-3 to TRBJ2-7, with a tentative D call TRBD2 (7 bases). The CDR3 is made up of 15 amino acids. From germline, CDR1 is LGHNA and CDR2 YSLEER. The V gene lost 3 bases and the J gene lost 2 bases, with 14 bases spanning the gap. The CDR3 sequence: CASSQGGGLAYEQYF. The DNA of the CDR3 is TGCGCCAGCAGCCAGGGAGGGGGACTTGCCTACGAGCAGTACTTC.

The V call is TRBV20-1, the J call TRBJ2-7; D possibly corresponds to TRBD1 (5 bases). CDR1 and CDR2 from the germline V gene are DFQATT and SNEGSKA (reference sequence). The V end lost 3 bases, the J end lost 3 bases, and 15 bases lay between the germline ends. The CDR3 length is 14 residues. CDR3: CSARARNTGYEQYF. The DNA for the CDR3 is TGCAGTGCTAGGGCGAGGAATACAGGCTACGAGCAGTACTTC.

This clonotype was detected only a few times. The chain joins TRBV7-2 to TRBJ2-7; TRBD1 is a possible D gene (5 bases). Trimming took 6 bases from V and 3 from J, leaving 15 bases between them. Germline CDR1 and CDR2: SGHTA and FQGNSA. This CDR3 region has 14 residues. CDR3 region: CASSLGAGNYEQYF. The CDR3 DNA is TGTGCCAGCAGTCTAGGGGCAGGTAACTACGAGCAGTACTTC.

This clonotype was counted only a few times. The chain carries TRBV14 and TRBJ2-3; weak D call: TRBD1 (5 bases). This CDR3 is 15 amino acids long. Trimming left V 1 base short and J 2 bases short, with 10 bases between. Germline-derived CDR1 and CDR2 are SGHDN and FVKESK. For the CDR3, the DNA is TGTGCCAGCAGCCAAGTGACCGGACACACAGATACGCAGTATTTT. Translated: CASSQVTGHTDTQYF. Variable domain in full (rest from reference TRBV14 and TRBJ2-3): EAGVTQFPSHSVIEKGQTVTLRCDPISGHDNLYWYRRVMGKEIKFLLHFVKESKQDESGMPNNRFLAERTGGTYSTLKVQPAELEDSGVYFCASSQVTGHTDTQYFGPGTRLTVL.

This clonotype was detected only a few times. V usage is TRBV6-1 and J usage is TRBJ2-1, with 11 bases that match TRBD2. Germline trimming cut 6 bases from V and 5 bases from J; bases unmatched to any gene: 9. The CDR3 extends over 16 amino acids. The germline gives CDR1 MNHNS, CDR2 SASEGT. The DNA of the CDR3 is TGTGCCAGCAGCCCATCCGGGACTAGCGGCCACAATGAGCAGTTCTTC. This gives the protein CASSPSGTSGHNEQFF.

This clonotype turned up a few times. The chain recombines TRBV24-1 with TRBJ1-5; 8 nucleotides match TRBD1. Germline trimming cut 10 bases from V and 3 bases from J; bases unmatched to any gene: 10. The CDR3 has 15 residues. Germline CDR1 KGHDR, CDR2 SFDVKD. The CDR3: CATCSGQGDNQPQHF. CDR3 in DNA: TGTGCCACTTGTTCAGGACAGGGTGACAATCAGCCCCAGCATTTT.

This clonotype came up many times. The rearrangement links TRBV9 to TRBJ1-6, with D perhaps matching TRBD1 (5 bases). This CDR3 is 11 amino acids long. Between the trimmed V and J ends, which lost 9 bases and 14 bases, there was a span of 15 bases. CDR1 is SGDLS and CDR2 is YYNGEE in the germline V gene. The CDR3 spells CATGGGPALHF. CDR3 nucleotides: TGTGCCACAGGTGGGGGTCCAGCCCTCCACTTT.

Many counts were recorded for this clonotype. This chain links TRBV28 with TRBJ2-7; D call uncertain. CDR1 and CDR2 from the germline V gene are MDHEN and SYDVKM. The CDR3 sequence is 10 residues long. Trimming pared 6 bases from V and 4 bases from J, leaving 4 bases between. As DNA, the CDR3 is TGTGCCAGCAGCCGATACGAGCAGTACTTC. The encoded protein is CASSRYEQYF.

This clonotype was recorded a few times. The CDR3, as DNA: TGTGCCGGCGTAGGCCTGAGAGGGCACTACACCTTC. Amino acid sequence: CAGVGLRGHYTF. The chain combines TRBV28 with TRBJ1-2; D gene unclear. The germline CDR1 and CDR2 sequences are MDHEN and SYDVKM. Trimming took 11 bases from V and 10 from J, leaving 20 bases between them. The CDR3 is 12 residues long.

The table lists this clonotype with a count of one. This sequence joins TRBV12-5 and TRBJ1-1, with a tentative D call TRBD1 (5 bases). CDR1 and CDR2 (germline): LGHNT, FRNRAP. The ends were cut back, 4 bases at V and 3 bases at J, with 9 bases in the middle. CDR3 length: 13 residues. CDR3 nucleotides: TGTGCTAGTGGTTCAGGGTTTGACACTGAAGCTTTCTTT. Protein sequence: CASGSGFDTEAFF.